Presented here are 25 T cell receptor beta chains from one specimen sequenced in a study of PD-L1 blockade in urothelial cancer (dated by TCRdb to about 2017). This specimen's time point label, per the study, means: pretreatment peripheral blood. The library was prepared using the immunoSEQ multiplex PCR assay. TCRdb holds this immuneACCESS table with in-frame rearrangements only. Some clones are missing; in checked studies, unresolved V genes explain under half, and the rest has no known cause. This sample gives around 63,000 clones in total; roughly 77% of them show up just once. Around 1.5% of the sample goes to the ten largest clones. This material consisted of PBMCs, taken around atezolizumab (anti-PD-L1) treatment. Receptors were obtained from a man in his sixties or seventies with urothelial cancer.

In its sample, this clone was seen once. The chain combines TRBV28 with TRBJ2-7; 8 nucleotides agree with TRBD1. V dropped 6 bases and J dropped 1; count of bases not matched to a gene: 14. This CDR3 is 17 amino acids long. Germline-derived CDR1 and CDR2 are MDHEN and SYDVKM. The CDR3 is CASSPLLWTGRSYEQYF. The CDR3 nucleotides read TGTGCCAGCAGCCCACTCCTGTGGACAGGGAGATCCTACGAGCAGTACTTC. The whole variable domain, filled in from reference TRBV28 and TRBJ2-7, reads DVKVTQSSRYLVKRTGEKVFLECVQDMDHENMFWYRQDPGLGLRLIYFSYDVKMKEKGDIPEGYSVSREKKERFSLILESASTNQTSMYLCASSPLLWTGRSYEQYFGPGTRLTVT.

The chain's CDR3 is CASSSWLEGNTEAFF. The CDR3, as DNA: TGTGCCAGCAGCTCATGGCTGGAGGGGAACACTGAAGCTTTCTTT. The V gene is TRBV11-3, the J gene TRBJ1-1, with D unclear. The length of the CDR3 is 15 residues. V was trimmed by 4 bases and J by 1 base, leaving 13 bases between them. The germline V gene encodes CDR1 SGHNT and CDR2 YENEEA.

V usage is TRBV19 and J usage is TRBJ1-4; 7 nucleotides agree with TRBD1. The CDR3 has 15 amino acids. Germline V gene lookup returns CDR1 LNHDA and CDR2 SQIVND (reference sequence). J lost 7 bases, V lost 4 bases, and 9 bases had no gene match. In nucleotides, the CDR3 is TGTGCCAGTAGTAAAGGTGCAGGGGGAAGTGAAAAACTGTTTTTT. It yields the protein CASSKGAGGSEKLFF.

Here the CDR3 reads CASSDPQGNTEAFF. Here the CDR3 DNA reads TGTGCCAGCAGTGACCCTCAGGGGAACACTGAAGCTTTCTTT. The chain carries TRBV25-1 and TRBJ1-1; D might be TRBD1 (5 bases). V dropped 3 bases and J dropped 1 base, with 9 bases sitting between them. The CDR3 runs to 14 residues. Germline CDR1 reads MGHDK; CDR2 reads SYGVNS.

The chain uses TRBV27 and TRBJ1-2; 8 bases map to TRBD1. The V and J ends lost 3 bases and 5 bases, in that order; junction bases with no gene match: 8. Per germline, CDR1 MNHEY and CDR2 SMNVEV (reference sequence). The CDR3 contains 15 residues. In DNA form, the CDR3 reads TGTGCCAGCAGTTTGGCCCAGGGGGCGAGGTATGGCTACACCTTC. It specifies CASSLAQGARYGYTF.

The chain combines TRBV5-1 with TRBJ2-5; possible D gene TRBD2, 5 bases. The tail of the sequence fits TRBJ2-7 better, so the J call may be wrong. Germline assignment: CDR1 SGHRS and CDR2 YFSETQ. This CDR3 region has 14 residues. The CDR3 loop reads CASSLSTGYYEQYF. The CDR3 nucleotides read TGCGCCAGCAGCTTGTCCACGGGGTACTACGAGCAGTACTTC.

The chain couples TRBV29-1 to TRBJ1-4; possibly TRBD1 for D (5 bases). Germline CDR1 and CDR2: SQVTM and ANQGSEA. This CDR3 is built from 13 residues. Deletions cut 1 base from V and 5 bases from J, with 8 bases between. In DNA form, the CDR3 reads TGCAGCGTTGAAGGGACAAGAAATGAAAAACTGTTTTTT. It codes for CSVEGTRNEKLFF.

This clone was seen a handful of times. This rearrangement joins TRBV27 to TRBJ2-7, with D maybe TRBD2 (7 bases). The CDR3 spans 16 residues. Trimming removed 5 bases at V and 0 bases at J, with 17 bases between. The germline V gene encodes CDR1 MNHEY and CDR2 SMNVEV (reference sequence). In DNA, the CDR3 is TGTGCCAGCAGTCGCACGGGGGGCCTCCCCTCCTACGAGCAGTACTTC. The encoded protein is CASSRTGGLPSYEQYF.

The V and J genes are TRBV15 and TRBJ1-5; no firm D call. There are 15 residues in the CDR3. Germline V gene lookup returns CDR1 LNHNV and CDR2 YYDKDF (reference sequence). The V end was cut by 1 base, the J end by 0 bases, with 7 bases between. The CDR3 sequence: CATSRGPISNQPQHF. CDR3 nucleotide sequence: TGTGCCACCAGCAGAGGGCCGATTAGCAATCAGCCCCAGCATTTT.

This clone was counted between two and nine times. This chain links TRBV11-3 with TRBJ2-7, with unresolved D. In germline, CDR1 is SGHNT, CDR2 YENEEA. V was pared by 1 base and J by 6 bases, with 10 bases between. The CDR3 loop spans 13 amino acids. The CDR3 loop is CASSLGLRGEQYF. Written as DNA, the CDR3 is TGTGCCAGCAGCTTAGGGCTCCGCGGCGAGCAGTACTTC.

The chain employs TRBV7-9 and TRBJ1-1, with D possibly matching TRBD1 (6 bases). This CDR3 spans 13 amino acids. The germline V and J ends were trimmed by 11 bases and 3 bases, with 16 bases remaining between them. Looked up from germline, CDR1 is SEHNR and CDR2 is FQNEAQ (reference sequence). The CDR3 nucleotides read TGTGCCGCCTGGACAGCAGGGGACACTGAAGCTTTCTTT. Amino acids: CAAWTAGDTEAFF.

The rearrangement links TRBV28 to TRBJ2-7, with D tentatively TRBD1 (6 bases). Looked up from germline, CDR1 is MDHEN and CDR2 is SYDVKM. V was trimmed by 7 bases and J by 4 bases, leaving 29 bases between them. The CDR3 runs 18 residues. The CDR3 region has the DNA TGTGCCAGCAACCTGGAAGATAACACGGGACACCAACGGTACGAGCAGTACTTC. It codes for CASNLEDNTGHQRYEQYF.

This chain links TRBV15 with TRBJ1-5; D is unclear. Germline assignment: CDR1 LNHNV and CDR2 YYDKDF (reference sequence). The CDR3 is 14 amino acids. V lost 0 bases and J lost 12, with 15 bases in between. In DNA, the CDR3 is TGTGCCACCAGCAGAGATTGGACGGGAAGGGTCCAGCATTTT. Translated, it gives CATSRDWTGRVQHF.

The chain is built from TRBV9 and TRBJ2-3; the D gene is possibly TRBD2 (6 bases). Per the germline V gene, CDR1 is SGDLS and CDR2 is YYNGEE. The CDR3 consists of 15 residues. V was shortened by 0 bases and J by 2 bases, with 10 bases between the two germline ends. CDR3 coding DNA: TGTGCCAGCAGCGTAGAGGCGGGGTTCACAGATACGCAGTATTTT. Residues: CASSVEAGFTDTQYF.

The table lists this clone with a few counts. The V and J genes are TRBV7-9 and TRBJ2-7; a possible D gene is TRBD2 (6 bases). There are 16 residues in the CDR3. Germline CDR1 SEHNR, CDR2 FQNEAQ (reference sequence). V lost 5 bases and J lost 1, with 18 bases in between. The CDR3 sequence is CASSIRGGDRSYEQYF. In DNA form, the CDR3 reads TGTGCCAGCAGCATAAGAGGAGGGGACCGATCCTACGAGCAGTACTTC.

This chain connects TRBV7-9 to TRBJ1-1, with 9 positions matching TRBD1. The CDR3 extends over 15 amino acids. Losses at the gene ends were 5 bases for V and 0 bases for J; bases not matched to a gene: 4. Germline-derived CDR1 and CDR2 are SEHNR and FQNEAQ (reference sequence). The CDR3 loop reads CASSPWDRVNTEAFF. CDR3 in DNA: TGTGCCAGCAGCCCATGGGACAGGGTGAACACTGAAGCTTTCTTT.

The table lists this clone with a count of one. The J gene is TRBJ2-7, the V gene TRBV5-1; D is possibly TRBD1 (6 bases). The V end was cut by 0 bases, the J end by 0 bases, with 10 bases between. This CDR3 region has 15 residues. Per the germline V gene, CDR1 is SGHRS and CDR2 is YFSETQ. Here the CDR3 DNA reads TGCGCCAGCAGCTTGGGACAGGCGTTCTCCTACGAGCAGTACTTC. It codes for CASSLGQAFSYEQYF.

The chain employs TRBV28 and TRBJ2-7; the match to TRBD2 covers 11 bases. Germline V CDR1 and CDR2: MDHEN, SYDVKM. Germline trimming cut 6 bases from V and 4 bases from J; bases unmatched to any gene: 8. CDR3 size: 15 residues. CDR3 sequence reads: CASRKLAGVGYEQYF. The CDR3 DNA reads TGTGCCAGCAGGAAACTAGCGGGAGTAGGTTACGAGCAGTACTTC.

This CDR3 is CASSSNARGLAYTTDTQYF. The CDR3 bases are TGTGCCAGCAGCTCCAACGCCAGAGGACTAGCATATACCACAGATACGCAGTATTTT. V usage is TRBV5-6 and J usage is TRBJ2-3; TRBD2 agrees at 8 bases. CDR3 length equals 19 residues. The germline CDR1 and CDR2 sequences are SGHDT and YYEEEE. After removal of 3 bases from V and 2 bases from J, the junction contained 17 bases not matched to a gene.

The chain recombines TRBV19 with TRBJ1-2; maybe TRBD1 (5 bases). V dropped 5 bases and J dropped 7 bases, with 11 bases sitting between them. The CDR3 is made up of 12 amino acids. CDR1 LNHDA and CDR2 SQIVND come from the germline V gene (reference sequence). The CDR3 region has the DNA TGTGCCAGTAGTGTTACAGGTCCTGGCTACACCTTC. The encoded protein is CASSVTGPGYTF.

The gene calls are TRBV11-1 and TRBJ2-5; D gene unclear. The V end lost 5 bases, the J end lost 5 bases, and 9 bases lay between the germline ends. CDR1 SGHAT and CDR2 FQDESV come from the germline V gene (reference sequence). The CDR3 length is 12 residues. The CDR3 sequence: CASSPYSETQYF. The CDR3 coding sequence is TGTGCCAGCAGCCCCTATTCGGAGACCCAGTACTTC.

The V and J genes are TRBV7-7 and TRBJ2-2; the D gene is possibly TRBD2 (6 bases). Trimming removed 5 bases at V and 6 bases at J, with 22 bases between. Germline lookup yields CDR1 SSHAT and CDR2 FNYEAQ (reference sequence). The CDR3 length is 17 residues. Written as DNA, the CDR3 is TGTGCCAGCAGCCCTAGCGCTGGAGCGACTCTAGCCGGGGAGCTGTTTTTT. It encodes CASSPSAGATLAGELFF.

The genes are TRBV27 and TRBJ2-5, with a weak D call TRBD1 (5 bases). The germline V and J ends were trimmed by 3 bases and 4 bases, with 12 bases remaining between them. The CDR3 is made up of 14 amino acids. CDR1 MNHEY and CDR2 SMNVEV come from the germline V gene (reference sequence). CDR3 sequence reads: CASSFGAGRETQYF. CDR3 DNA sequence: TGTGCCAGCAGTTTTGGGGCAGGCCGAGAGACCCAGTACTTC.

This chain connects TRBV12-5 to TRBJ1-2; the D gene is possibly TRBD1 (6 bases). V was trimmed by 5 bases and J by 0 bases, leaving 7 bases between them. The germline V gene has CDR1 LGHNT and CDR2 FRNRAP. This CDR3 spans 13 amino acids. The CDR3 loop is CASGRQANYGYTF. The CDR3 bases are TGTGCTAGTGGTAGACAGGCTAACTATGGCTACACCTTC.

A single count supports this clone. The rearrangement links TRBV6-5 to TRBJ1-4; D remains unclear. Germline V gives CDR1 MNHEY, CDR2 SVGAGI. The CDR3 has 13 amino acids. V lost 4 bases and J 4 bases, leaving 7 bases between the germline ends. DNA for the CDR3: TGTGCCAGCAGTTTCGGTGGTAATGAAAAACTGTTTTTT. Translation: CASSFGGNEKLFF.